This is a list of T cell receptor beta chains from one sample in a study of T cell repertoires in cytomegalovirus infection. Their cognate antigens are unknown. One entry per CDR3 protein results from TCRdb running MiXCR on the reads. The sample consists of about 330,000 distinct CDR3 sequences, about 35% of them appearing once. Here the sequenced sample was cultured PBMCs, taken from culture after CMV antigen stimulation. The receptors derive from a human donor in good health (CMV status not recorded). Some clones in this sample may be carry-over from other donors' samples. Each CDR3 is given with its conserved first and last residue. A D gene is named only where the DNA matches it firmly. Clone size, where shown, is once, few, many, or a class for clones that have expanded.

>TRBV12-3/TRBV12-4|.|12|TRBJ2-1|.
TGTGCCAGCAGTCCTCAGCAGGGACGGCAGTTCTTC
CASSPQQGRQFF
>TRBV12-3/TRBV12-4|.|15|TRBJ1-5|.
TGTGCCAGCAGCAGGGGCAGGGCGAGCAATCAGCCCCAGCATTTT
CASSRGRASNQPQHF
>TRBV7-6|TRBD1|15|TRBJ1-1|.
TGTGCCAGCAGCCCTTTACAGGGGGCGAACACTGAAGCTTTCTTT
CASSPLQGANTEAFF
>TRBV7-3|TRBD2|18|TRBJ2-3|few
TGTGCCAGCAGCCCGATCGGACTAGCGGGCGTCGCTACAGATACGCAGTATTTT
CASSPIGLAGVATDTQYF
>TRBV4-3|TRBD2|13|TRBJ2-1|.
TGCGCCAGCACTGCTAGCGGGAGTTCGGTTCAGTTCTTC
CASTASGSSVQFF
>TRBV7-9|.|13|TRBJ2-1|.
TGTGCCAGCAGCTTAGATACAGGAGAAGAGCAGTTCTTC
CASSLDTGEEQFF
>TRBV19|.|15|TRBJ2-1|.
TGTGCCAGTAGTATGTTCCTGCTTTCCTACAATGAGCAGTTCTTC
CASSMFLLSYNEQFF
>TRBV12-3/TRBV12-4|TRBD2|16|TRBJ2-3|.
TGTGCCAGCAGTTCACCCTGGGGGGGGGACACAGATACGCAGTATTTT
CASSSPWGGDTDTQYF
>TRBV19|.|12|TRBJ1-2|many
.
CASTSDLYGYTF
>TRBV5-4|.|12|TRBJ1-1|.
TGTGCCAGCAGCTCCACCGGCACTGAAGCTTTCTTT
CASSSTGTEAFF
>TRBV18|TRBD1|16|TRBJ2-1|once
TGTGCCAGCTCATCCCGGACAGGAGTCTCCTACAATGAGCAGTTCTTC
CASSSRTGVSYNEQFF
>TRBV12-3/TRBV12-4|.|13|TRBJ2-1|.
TGTGCCAGCAGTTTACACCAAGACAATGAGCAGTTCTTC
CASSLHQDNEQFF
>TRBV12-3/TRBV12-4|TRBD2|15|TRBJ2-3|.
TGTGCCAGCAAGGAGACTAGCGGGAGCACAGATACGCAGTATTTT
CASKETSGSTDTQYF
>TRBV19|.|15|TRBJ1-1|.
TGTGCCAGTAGTATAGTTATAGGAGGGAACACTGAAGCTTTCTTT
CASSIVIGGNTEAFF
>TRBV7-3|TRBD1|15|TRBJ2-2|few
TGTGCCAGCAGCTCGCGACAGGGATGGACCGGGGAGCTGTTTTTT
CASSSRQGWTGELFF
>TRBV7-6|.|15|TRBJ2-2|.
TGTGCCAGCAGCTTGAACCCCATGAACACCGGGGAGCTGTTTTTT
CASSLNPMNTGELFF
>TRBV7-8|.|14|TRBJ2-5|.
TGTGCGTCCGCCAGGGGGGGGGGCCAAGAGACCCAGTACTTC
CASARGGGQETQYF
>TRBV10-3|.|12|TRBJ2-1|many
TGTGCCATCAGTGAGAGAAGGGATGAGCAGTTCTTC
CAISERRDEQFF
>TRBV7-2|.|13|TRBJ2-5|.
TGTGCCAGCAGCTTAGGACGGACGGAGACCCAGTACTTC
CASSLGRTETQYF
>TRBV2|.|14|TRBJ1-1|.
TGTGCCAGCAGTGCTGACCCCGTAGGGACTGAAGCTTTCTTT
CASSADPVGTEAFF
>TRBV7-2|.|12|TRBJ2-7|.
TGTGCCAGCAGCGCGCGAACCTACGAGCAGTACTTC
CASSARTYEQYF
>TRBV7-6|TRBD2|14|TRBJ2-1|few
TGTGCCAGCAGCTTAGAGGGACTAGGGAATGAGCAGTTCTTC
CASSLEGLGNEQFF
>TRBV4-1|TRBD2|15|TRBJ2-3|few
TGCGCCAGCAGCCAAGAAGTCAGCGGGAGGGTTACGCAGTATTTT
CASSQEVSGRVTQYF
>TRBV19|TRBD2|15|TRBJ2-7|.
TGTGCCAGTAGTCCCTTCGCGGGAGGGCAGTACGAGCAGTACTTC
CASSPFAGGQYEQYF
>TRBV4-3|.|15|TRBJ2-5|few
TGCGCCAGCAGCCAAGAGTGGGGCAGCCAAGAGACCCAGTACTTC
CASSQEWGSQETQYF
>TRBV7-8|TRBD1|18|TRBJ2-1|many
TGTGCCAGCAGCTTAGTGGGGAACAGGGGGCTAGGTGACAATGAGCAGTTCTTC
CASSLVGNRGLGDNEQFF
>TRBV7-4|TRBD2|17|TRBJ2-3|.
TGTGCCAGCAGCTTACCTACTAGCGGGATTAGCACAGATACGCAGTATTTT
CASSLPTSGISTDTQYF
>TRBV6-5|.|15|TRBJ2-3|.
TGTGCCAGCAGTTACAGGAGGGGGGGCAAAGATACGCAGTATTTT
CASSYRRGGKDTQYF
>TRBV6-2/TRBV6-3|.|18|TRBJ2-2|few
TGTGCCAGCAGTTACTCATTCGGAGGACTGACGAACACCGGGGAGCTGTTTTTT
CASSYSFGGLTNTGELFF
>TRBV19|.|13|TRBJ1-5|few
TGTGCCAGTAGTGTGCAGAAGAATCAGCCCCAGCATTTT
CASSVQKNQPQHF
>TRBV6-2/TRBV6-3|.|13|TRBJ1-5|.
TGTGCCAGCAGTACCTACGCCGGTCAGCCCCAGCATTTT
CASSTYAGQPQHF
>TRBV11-2|.|15|TRBJ2-1|once
TGTGCCAGCAGCTTAGGGGTCTCCAGATCCAATGAGCAGTTCTTC
CASSLGVSRSNEQFF
>TRBV3-1|.|14|TRBJ2-1|few
TGTGCCAGCAGCCAAGATTTACATTCAGCGGAGCAGTTCTTC
CASSQDLHSAEQFF
>TRBV4-3|.|17|TRBJ2-2|.
TGCGCCAGCAGCCAAGATCATAGAACTAGAGTCACCGGGGAGCTGTTTTTT
CASSQDHRTRVTGELFF
>TRBV12-3/TRBV12-4|.|14|TRBJ2-6|.
TGTGCCAGCAGATCGGAGTCTGGGGCCAACGTCCTGACTTTC
CASRSESGANVLTF
>TRBV5-4|TRBD2|16|TRBJ2-1|.
TGTGCCAGCAGCGAACCTACGGGACTAGCCCACAATGAGCAGTTCTTC
CASSEPTGLAHNEQFF
>TRBV6-2/TRBV6-3|TRBD2|16|TRBJ2-1|few
TGTGCCAGCAGTTATCCTAGCGGGAGGGCCGTGAATGAGCAGTTCTTC
CASSYPSGRAVNEQFF
>TRBV7-2|.|13|TRBJ1-5|.
TGTGCCAGCAGCTTAGTAGTGGCTCAGCCCCAGCATTTT
CASSLVVAQPQHF
>TRBV7-2|.|14|TRBJ1-5|few
TGTGCCAGCAGCTTGGGCGAGCGTAATCAGCCCCAGCATTTT
CASSLGERNQPQHF
>TRBV29-1|.|12|TRBJ1-1|few
TGCAGCGTTGCTGGTGTGGACACTGAAGCTTTCTTT
CSVAGVDTEAFF
>TRBV7-2|.|18|TRBJ2-1|.
TGTGCCAGCAGCTTAAGGAAGGTTGGGCAGGAAAACTACAATGAGCAGTTCTTC
CASSLRKVGQENYNEQFF
>TRBV19|TRBD2|17|TRBJ2-1|.
TGTGCCAGTAGTTCCTTACTACTGGGCGGGAGAGGCGGTGAGCAGTTCTTC
CASSSLLLGGRGGEQFF
>TRBV12-3/TRBV12-4|TRBD1|14|TRBJ1-1|.
TGTGCCAGCACCGAACAGGGGATGAACACTGAAGCTTTCTTT
CASTEQGMNTEAFF
>TRBV28|.|14|TRBJ1-5|few
TGTGCCAGCAGTCCAATGACGGGCAATCAGCCCCAGCATTTT
CASSPMTGNQPQHF
>TRBV7-8|TRBD1|15|TRBJ1-1|few
TGTGCCAGCAGCTTCGAGAACAGGGGGGCGGGTGAAGCTTTCTTT
CASSFENRGAGEAFF
>TRBV7-1|.|13|TRBJ2-1|.
TGTGCCAGCAGCTCCACCAGTGACAATGAGCAGTTCTTC
CASSSTSDNEQFF
>TRBV7-6|TRBD2|15|TRBJ2-5|.
TGTGCCAGCAGCTACCTACCGGGGGGGCGAGAGACCCAGTACTTC
CASSYLPGGRETQYF
>TRBV6-5|TRBD2|15|TRBJ2-1|few
TGTGCCAGCAGAAGAGAGTCACTAGCGTACAATGAGCAGTTCTTC
CASRRESLAYNEQFF
>TRBV6-2/TRBV6-3|.|12|TRBJ2-5|once
TGTGCCAGCAGCCCAGGGACTGCCACCCAGTACTTC
CASSPGTATQYF
>TRBV6-5|.|14|TRBJ1-1|few
TGTGCCAGCAGTGGCCCCCCAGTGAACACTGAAGCTTTCTTT
CASSGPPVNTEAFF
>TRBV7-9|.|14|TRBJ2-3|few
TGTGCCAGCAGCCCTGGGGGTGTCGCAGATACGCAGTATTTT
CASSPGGVADTQYF
>TRBV12-3/TRBV12-4|TRBD2|15|TRBJ2-2|few
TGTGCCAGCAGTTTAGTTCTAGCGGGGACCGGGGAGCTGTTTTTT
CASSLVLAGTGELFF
>TRBV20-1|TRBD1|16|TRBJ1-2|.
TGCAGTGCGCTCCGGGACAGACGCCTTTCTAACTATGGCTACACCTTC
CSALRDRRLSNYGYTF
>TRBV7-2|.|15|TRBJ2-5|few
TGTGCCAGCAGCTTAGACGCCCGGGAGACGGAGACCCAGTACTTC
CASSLDARETETQYF
>TRBV6-1|TRBD2|15|TRBJ2-2|few
TGTGCCAGCAGTCGACTAGCGGGAGGCGAAGGGGAGCTGTTTTTT
CASSRLAGGEGELFF
>TRBV24-1|TRBD2|15|TRBJ2-1|.
TGTGCCACCAGTGTGGGTAGCGGGACCTACAATGAGCAGTTCTTC
CATSVGSGTYNEQFF
>TRBV28|TRBD2|15|TRBJ2-7|few
TGTGCCAGCAGTTCTATAGCGGGAGGAAATCTCGAGCAGTACTTC
CASSSIAGGNLEQYF
>TRBV6-2/TRBV6-3|TRBD2|16|TRBJ2-2|few
TGTGCCAGCAGTTACTATCGGACTAGCAGCACCGGGGAGCTGTTTTTT
CASSYYRTSSTGELFF
>TRBV27|.|14|TRBJ2-5|.
TGTGCCAGCAGTTTTACCGGGCTCTCAGGGACCCAGTACTTC
CASSFTGLSGTQYF